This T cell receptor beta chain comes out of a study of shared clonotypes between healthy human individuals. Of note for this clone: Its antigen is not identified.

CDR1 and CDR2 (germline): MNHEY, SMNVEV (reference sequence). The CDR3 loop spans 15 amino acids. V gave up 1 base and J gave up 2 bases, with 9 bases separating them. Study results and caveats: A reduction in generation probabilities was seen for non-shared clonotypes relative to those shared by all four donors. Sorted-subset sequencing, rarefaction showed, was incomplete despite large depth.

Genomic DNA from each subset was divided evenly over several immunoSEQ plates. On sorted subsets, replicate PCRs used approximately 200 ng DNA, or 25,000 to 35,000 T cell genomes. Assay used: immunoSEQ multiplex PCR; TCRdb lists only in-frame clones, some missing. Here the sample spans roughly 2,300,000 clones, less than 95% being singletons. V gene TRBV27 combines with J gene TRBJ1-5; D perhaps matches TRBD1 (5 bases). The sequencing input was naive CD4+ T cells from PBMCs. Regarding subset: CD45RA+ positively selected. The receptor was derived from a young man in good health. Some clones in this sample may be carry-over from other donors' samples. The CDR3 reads CASSLLRGGNQPQHF. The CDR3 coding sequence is TGTGCCAGCAGTTTATTGCGGGGGGGCAATCAGCCCCAGCATTTT.